One and the same sample provided the 16 T cell receptor beta chains below, sequenced in a study of control samples from healthy donors and cancer patients. Some clones are missing from TCRdb's copy, which holds only in-frame ones; the method was immunoSEQ multiplex PCR. The data show about 140,000 clones, 70% to 90% seen once. The specimen sequenced was blood. The source of these receptors is a woman in her 30s in good health.

This clone was seen more than once but under ten times. The chain joins TRBV6-1 to TRBJ2-7; D is possibly TRBD1 or TRBD2 (7 bases each). Germline CDR1 MNHNS, CDR2 SASEGT. The CDR3 loop spans 15 amino acids. V lost 3 bases to trimming and J lost 1 base, with 13 bases between them. CDR3: CASSDQGGLSYEQYF. CDR3 in DNA: TGTGCCAGCAGTGACCAGGGGGGACTATCCTACGAGCAGTACTTC.

The V and J genes are TRBV28 and TRBJ2-6, with a weak D call TRBD1 (5 bases). The CDR3 sequence is 17 residues long. The V end lost 8 bases, the J end lost 1 base, and 18 bases lay between the germline ends. Germline values: CDR1 MDHEN, CDR2 SYDVKM. This CDR3 reads CASRRKGPSSGANVLTF. As DNA, the CDR3 is TGTGCCAGCCGCCGGAAGGGGCCCAGTTCTGGGGCCAACGTCCTGACTTTC. The whole variable domain, remainder taken from reference TRBV28 and TRBJ2-6, is DVKVTQSSRYLVKRTGEKVFLECVQDMDHENMFWYRQDPGLGLRLIYFSYDVKMKEKGDIPEGYSVSREKKERFSLILESASTNQTSMYLCASRRKGPSSGANVLTFGAGSRLTVL.

V and J are TRBV29-1 and TRBJ1-5; 11 nucleotides match TRBD1. From germline, CDR1 is SQVTM and CDR2 ANQGSEA. There are 14 residues in the CDR3. J lost 4 bases, V lost 7 bases, and 6 bases had no gene match. CDR3 in DNA: TGCAGCGCCTCGGGACAGGGGGGGAATCAGCCCCAGCATTTT. Its translation is CSASGQGGNQPQHF.

The CDR3 coding sequence is TGTGCCTGGAGGGGGACAGGGCCCACTGAAGCTTTCTTT. Translating it yields CAWRGTGPTEAFF. The chain joins TRBV30 to TRBJ1-1; 9 nucleotides align to TRBD1. Per the germline V gene, CDR1 is GTSNPN and CDR2 is SVGIG (reference sequence). The CDR3 totals 13 residues. V dropped 3 bases and J dropped 4; count of bases not matched to a gene: 3.

This sequence joins TRBV2 and TRBJ1-1; possible D gene TRBD1, 5 bases. CDR3 size: 16 residues. V lost 5 bases and J 0 bases, leaving 16 bases between the germline ends. Germline V lookup: CDR1 SNHLY, CDR2 FYNNEI. CDR3 region: CASSRRITGMNTEAFF. CDR3 nucleotide sequence: TGTGCCAGCAGTCGACGGATTACAGGAATGAACACTGAAGCTTTCTTT.

Concerning this clone itself: Other DNA sequences in the same sample also yield this CDR3. The genes are TRBV6-1 and TRBJ1-1; 7 positions match TRBD1. The CDR3 runs 15 residues. Germline CDR1 reads MNHNS; CDR2 reads SASEGT. The ends lost 3 bases at V and 1 base at J; junction bases unmatched: 5. The CDR3 is CASSDPGTENTEAFF. The CDR3 DNA follows: TGTGCCAGCAGTGATCCCGGGACAGAGAACACTGAAGCTTTCTTT.

On this clone: Relative to the germline gene, one junction end is altered; a read error may explain this. The gene calls are TRBV5-1 and TRBJ2-1; D possibly corresponds to TRBD2 (6 bases). Germline V CDR1 and CDR2: SGHRS, YFSETQ. The CDR3 runs 12 residues. The CDR3 DNA reads as TGCGCCAGCAGCAACCCTCCTAGCGCGGGGATCTTC. Its protein product is CASSNPPSAGIF.

V usage is TRBV30 and J usage is TRBJ1-5, with D uncertain. V was trimmed by 0 bases and J by 3 bases, leaving 9 bases between them. The germline V gene encodes CDR1 GTSNPN and CDR2 SVGIG (reference sequence). CDR3 length: 14 residues. The CDR3, as DNA: TGTGCCTGGAGTGTGAGTGGGTACAATCAGCCCCAGCATTTT. Protein: CAWSVSGYNQPQHF.

This chain joins TRBV5-1 and TRBJ2-1; 13 positions match TRBD2. Trimming cost V 4 bases and J 2 bases; bases outside gene matches: 6. Germline assignment: CDR1 SGHRS and CDR2 YFSETQ. The CDR3 length is 17 residues. In DNA, the CDR3 is TGCGCCAGCAGCCCGGGACTAGCGGGACGTACCTACAATGAGCAGTTCTTC. Its protein product is CASSPGLAGRTYNEQFF. Full variable domain (remainder filled in from reference TRBV5-1 and TRBJ2-1): KAGVTQTPRYLIKTRGQQVTLSCSPISGHRSVSWYQQTPGQGLQFLFEYFSETQRNKGNFPGRFSGRQFSNSRSEMNVSTLELGDSALYLCASSPGLAGRTYNEQFFGPGTRLTVL.

This chain connects TRBV6-5 to TRBJ2-1; perhaps TRBD1 as D (6 bases). The CDR3 covers 15 residues. The V gene's germline CDR1 is MNHEY and CDR2 SVGAGI. The germline V and J ends were trimmed by 4 bases and 2 bases, with 12 bases remaining between them. The DNA for the CDR3 is TGTGCCAGCAGTTTCGGACAGATAACCTACAATGAGCAGTTCTTC. Amino acid sequence: CASSFGQITYNEQFF.

This chain links TRBV6-1 with TRBJ2-4, with unresolved D. The CDR3 is 19 amino acids. Looked up from germline, CDR1 is MNHNS and CDR2 is SASEGT. The V and J ends lost 3 bases and 1 base respectively, with 22 bases between them. In nucleotides, the CDR3 is TGTGCCAGCAGTGACATTCCCCTATTCGTAGGGATTGCCAAAAACATTCAGTACTTC. This codes for CASSDIPLFVGIAKNIQYF.

J is TRBJ2-7 and V is TRBV28; D gene unclear. V shed 2 bases and J shed 0 bases, with 11 bases lying between them. The CDR3 loop spans 15 amino acids. CDR1 is MDHEN and CDR2 is SYDVKM in the germline V gene. The chain's CDR3 is CASSLTYQASYEQYF. The CDR3, as DNA: TGTGCCAGCAGTTTAACGTATCAGGCCTCCTACGAGCAGTACTTC.

Note on this clone: The same CDR3 can be traced to other DNA sequences in this sample. The V call is TRBV19, the J call TRBJ1-1; possible D gene TRBD1, 5 bases. There are 13 residues in the CDR3. Germline CDR1 reads LNHDA; CDR2 reads SQIVND (reference sequence). Trimming stripped 1 base from V and 4 bases from J, with 7 bases between. CDR3 sequence: CASSIGGGTEAFF. The CDR3 DNA is TGTGCCAGTAGTATAGGGGGGGGCACTGAAGCTTTCTTT.

V gene TRBV4-2 combines with J gene TRBJ2-7, with 9 bases matching TRBD2. There are 17 residues in the CDR3. Trimming at V came to 0 bases and at J to 3 bases, leaving 9 bases not matched to a gene. CDR1 is LGHNA and CDR2 is YNFKEQ in the germline V gene. The CDR3 bases are TGTGCCAGCAGCCAAGAACTGGGGCTAGCGGGATTCTACGAGCAGTACTTC. The encoded protein is CASSQELGLAGFYEQYF.

This clone occurred once. The V call is TRBV11-2, the J call TRBJ2-5; possible D gene TRBD1, 6 bases. CDR3 size: 12 residues. V was cut by 5 bases and J by 5 bases, with 9 bases left in between. Germline lookup yields CDR1 SGHAT and CDR2 FQNNGV. CDR3 amino acids: CASSGGRETQYF. For the CDR3, the DNA is TGTGCCAGCAGCGGGGGCCGGGAGACCCAGTACTTC.

As regards this clone: Sequence at one end of the junction differs from germline and may be a read error. This chain uses TRBV7-7 with TRBJ2-5; TRBD2 matches 10 bases. Germline lookup yields CDR1 SSHAT and CDR2 FNYEAQ (reference sequence). CDR3 length: 16 amino acids. The CDR3 DNA follows: TGTGCTAGCAGCTTAGTTCCCACTAGCGGGATTGAGACCCAGTACTTC. The encoded protein is CASSLVPTSGIETQYF.